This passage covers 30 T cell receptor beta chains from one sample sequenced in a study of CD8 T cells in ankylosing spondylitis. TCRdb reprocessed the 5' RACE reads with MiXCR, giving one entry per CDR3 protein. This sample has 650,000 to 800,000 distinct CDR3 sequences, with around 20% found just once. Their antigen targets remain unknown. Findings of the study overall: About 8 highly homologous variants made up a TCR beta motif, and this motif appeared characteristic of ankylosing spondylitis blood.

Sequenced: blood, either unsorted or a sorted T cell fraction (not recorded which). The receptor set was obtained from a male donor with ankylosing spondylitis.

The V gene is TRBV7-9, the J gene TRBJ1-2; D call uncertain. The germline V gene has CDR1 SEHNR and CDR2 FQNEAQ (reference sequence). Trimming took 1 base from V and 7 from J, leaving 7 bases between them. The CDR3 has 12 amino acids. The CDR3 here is CASSLETIGYTF. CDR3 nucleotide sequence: TGTGCCAGCAGCTTAGAAACTATTGGCTACACCTTC.

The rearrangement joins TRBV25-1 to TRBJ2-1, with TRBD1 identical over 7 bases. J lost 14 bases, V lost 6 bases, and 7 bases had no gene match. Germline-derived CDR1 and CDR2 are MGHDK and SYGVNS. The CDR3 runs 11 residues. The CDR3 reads CASRSGTAEFF. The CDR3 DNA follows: TGTGCCAGCAGGTCCGGGACAGCTGAGTTCTTC.

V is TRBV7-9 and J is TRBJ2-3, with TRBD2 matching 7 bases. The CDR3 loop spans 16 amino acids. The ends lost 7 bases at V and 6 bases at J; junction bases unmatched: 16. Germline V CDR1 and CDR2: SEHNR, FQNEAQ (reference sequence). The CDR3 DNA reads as TGTGCCAGCACCCTAGAGGACGCGGGAGACCCGGATACGCAGTATTTT. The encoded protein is CASTLEDAGDPDTQYF.

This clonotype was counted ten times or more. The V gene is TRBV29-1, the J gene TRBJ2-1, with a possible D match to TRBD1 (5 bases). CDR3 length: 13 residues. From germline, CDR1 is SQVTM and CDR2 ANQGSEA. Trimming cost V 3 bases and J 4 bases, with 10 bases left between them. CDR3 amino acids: CSVDLGAYNEQFF. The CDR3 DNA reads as TGCAGCGTTGATTTAGGGGCTTACAATGAGCAGTTCTTC.

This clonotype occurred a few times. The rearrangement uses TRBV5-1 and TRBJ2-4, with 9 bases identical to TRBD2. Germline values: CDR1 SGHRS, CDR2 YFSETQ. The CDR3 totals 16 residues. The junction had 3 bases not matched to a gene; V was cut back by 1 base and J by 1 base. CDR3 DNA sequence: TGCGCCAGCAGCTTGTTGCGGGAGGGGGCCAAAAACATTCAGTACTTC. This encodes CASSLLREGAKNIQYF.

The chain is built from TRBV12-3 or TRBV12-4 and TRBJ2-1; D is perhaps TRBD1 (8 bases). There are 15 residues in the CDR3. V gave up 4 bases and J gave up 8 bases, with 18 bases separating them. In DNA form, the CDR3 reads TGTGCCAGCAGTTCCCCGACAGGGGAGGGGGATGAGCAGTTCTTC. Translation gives CASSSPTGEGDEQFF.

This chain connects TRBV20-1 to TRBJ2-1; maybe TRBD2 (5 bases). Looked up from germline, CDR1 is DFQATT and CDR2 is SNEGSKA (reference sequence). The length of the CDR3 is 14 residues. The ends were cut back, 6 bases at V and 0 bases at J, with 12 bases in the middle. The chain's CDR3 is CSALSGSSYNEQFF. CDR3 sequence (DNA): TGCAGTGCCTTAAGCGGTAGCTCCTACAATGAGCAGTTCTTC.

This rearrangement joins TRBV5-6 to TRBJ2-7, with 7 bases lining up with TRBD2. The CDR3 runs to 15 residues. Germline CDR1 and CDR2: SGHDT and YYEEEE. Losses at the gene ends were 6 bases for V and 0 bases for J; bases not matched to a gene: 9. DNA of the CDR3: TGTGCCAGCATCCTTGGGAGGGGCAGCTCCTACGAGCAGTACTTC. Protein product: CASILGRGSSYEQYF. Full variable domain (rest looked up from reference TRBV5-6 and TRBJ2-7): DAGVTQSPTHLIKTRGQQVTLRCSPKSGHDTVSWYQQALGQGPQFIFQYYEEEERQRGNFPDRFSGHQFPNYSSELNVNALLLGDSALYLCASILGRGSSYEQYFGPGTRLTVT.

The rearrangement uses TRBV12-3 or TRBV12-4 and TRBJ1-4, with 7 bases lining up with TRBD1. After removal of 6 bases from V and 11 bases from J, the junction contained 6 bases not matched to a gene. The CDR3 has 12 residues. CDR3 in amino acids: CASSEGAGKLFF. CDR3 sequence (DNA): TGTGCCAGCAGCGAGGGGGCAGGGAAACTGTTTTTT.

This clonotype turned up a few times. This CDR3 is CAIRGQGHEQYF. The DNA of the CDR3 is TGTGCCATCAGGGGACAGGGTCACGAGCAGTACTTC. This sequence joins TRBV10-3 and TRBJ2-7; TRBD1 aligns across 9 bases. CDR1 ENHRY and CDR2 SYGVKD come from the germline V gene. Trimming cost V 6 bases and J 5 bases; bases outside gene matches: 2. The CDR3 has 12 residues.

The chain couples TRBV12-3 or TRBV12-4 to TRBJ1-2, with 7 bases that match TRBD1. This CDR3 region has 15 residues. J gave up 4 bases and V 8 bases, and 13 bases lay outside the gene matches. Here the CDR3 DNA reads TGTGCCAGCTCCCCCCAAGGGACAGCCCTCTATGGCTACACCTTC. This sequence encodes CASSPQGTALYGYTF.

This CDR3 reads CASSSVSRGGETQYF. CDR3 sequence (DNA): TGTGCCAGCAGCTCGGTTTCGCGAGGGGGCGAGACCCAGTACTTC. The chain recombines TRBV7-9 with TRBJ2-5; 7 nucleotides line up with TRBD1. This CDR3 contains 15 residues. Germline CDR1 SEHNR, CDR2 FQNEAQ (reference sequence). Losses at the gene ends were 4 bases for V and 5 bases for J; bases not matched to a gene: 10.

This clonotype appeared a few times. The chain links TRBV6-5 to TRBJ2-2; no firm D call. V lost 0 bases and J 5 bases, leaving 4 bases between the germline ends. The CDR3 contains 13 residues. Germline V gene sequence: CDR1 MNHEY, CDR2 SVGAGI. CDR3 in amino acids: CASSYSRTGELFF. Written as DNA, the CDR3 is TGTGCCAGCAGTTACTCGAGAACCGGGGAGCTGTTTTTT.

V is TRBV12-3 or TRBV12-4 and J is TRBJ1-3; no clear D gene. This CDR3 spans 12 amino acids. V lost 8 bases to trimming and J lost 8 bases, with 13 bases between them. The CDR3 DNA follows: TGTGCCAGCGGGCGGGGTGTATACACCATATATTTT. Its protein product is CASGRGVYTIYF.

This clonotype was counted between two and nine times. CDR3 bases: TGCGCCAGCAGAGGAACAGGGATGGGCGGAGAAAAACTGTTTTTT. Protein sequence: CASRGTGMGGEKLFF. The rearrangement links TRBV5-1 to TRBJ1-4; maybe TRBD1 (6 bases). V was cut by 5 bases and J by 8 bases, with 19 bases left in between. CDR1 and CDR2 (germline): SGHRS, YFSETQ. The CDR3 length is 15 residues.

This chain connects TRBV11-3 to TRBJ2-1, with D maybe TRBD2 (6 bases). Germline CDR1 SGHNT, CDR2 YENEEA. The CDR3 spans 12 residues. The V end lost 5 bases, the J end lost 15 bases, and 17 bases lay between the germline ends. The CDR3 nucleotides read TGTGCCAGCAGCCGCGGGGATAATAGTGCGTTCTTC. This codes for CASSRGDNSAFF.

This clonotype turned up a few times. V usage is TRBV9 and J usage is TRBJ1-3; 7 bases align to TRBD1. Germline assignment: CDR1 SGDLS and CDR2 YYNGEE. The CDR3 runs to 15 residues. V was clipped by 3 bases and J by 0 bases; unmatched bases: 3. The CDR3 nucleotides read TGTGCCAGCAGCGAGGGGACAGACTCTGGAAACACCATATATTTT. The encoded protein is CASSEGTDSGNTIYF.

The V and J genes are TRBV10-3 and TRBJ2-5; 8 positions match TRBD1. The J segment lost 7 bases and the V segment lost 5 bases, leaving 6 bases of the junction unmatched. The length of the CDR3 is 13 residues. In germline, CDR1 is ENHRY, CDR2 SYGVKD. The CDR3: CAISSGQGGTQYF. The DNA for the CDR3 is TGTGCCATCAGTTCCGGACAGGGAGGGACCCAGTACTTC.

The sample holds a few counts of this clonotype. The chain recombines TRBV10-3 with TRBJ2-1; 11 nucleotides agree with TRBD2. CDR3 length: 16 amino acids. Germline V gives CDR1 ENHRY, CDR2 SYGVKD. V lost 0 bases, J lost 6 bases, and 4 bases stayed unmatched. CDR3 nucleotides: TGTGCCATCAGTGAGTCCGGGACTAGCGGACTCAATGAGCAGTTCTTC. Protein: CAISESGTSGLNEQFF.

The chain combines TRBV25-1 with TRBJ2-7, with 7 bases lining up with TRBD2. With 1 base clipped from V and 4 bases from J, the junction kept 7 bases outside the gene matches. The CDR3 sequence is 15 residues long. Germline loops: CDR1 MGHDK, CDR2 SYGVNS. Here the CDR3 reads CASSELRGKKYEQYF. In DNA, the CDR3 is TGTGCCAGCAGTGAATTGCGGGGGAAGAAGTACGAGCAGTACTTC.

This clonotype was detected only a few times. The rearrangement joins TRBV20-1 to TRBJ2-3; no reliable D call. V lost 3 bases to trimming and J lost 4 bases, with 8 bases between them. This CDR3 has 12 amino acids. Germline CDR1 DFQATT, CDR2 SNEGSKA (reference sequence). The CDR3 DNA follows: TGCAGTGCTAGTAATAGGGCAGATACGCAGTATTTT. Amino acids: CSASNRADTQYF.

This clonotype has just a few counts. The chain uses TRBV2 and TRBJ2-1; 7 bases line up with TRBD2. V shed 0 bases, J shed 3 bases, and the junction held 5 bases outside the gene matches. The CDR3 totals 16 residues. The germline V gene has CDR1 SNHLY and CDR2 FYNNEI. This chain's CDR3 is CASSEAGGTFYNEQFF. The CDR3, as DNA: TGTGCCAGCAGTGAAGCGGGGGGGACGTTCTACAATGAGCAGTTCTTC. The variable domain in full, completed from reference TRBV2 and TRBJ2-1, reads EPEVTQTPSHQVTQMGQEVILRCVPISNHLYFYWYRQILGQKVEFLVSFYNNEISEKSEIFDDQFSVERPDGSNFTLKIRSTKLEDSAMYFCASSEAGGTFYNEQFFGPGTRLTVL.

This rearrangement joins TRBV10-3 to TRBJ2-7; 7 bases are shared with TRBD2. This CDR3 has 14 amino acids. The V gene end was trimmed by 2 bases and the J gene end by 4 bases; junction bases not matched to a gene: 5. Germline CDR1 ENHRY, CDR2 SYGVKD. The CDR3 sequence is CAISERGSGYEQYF. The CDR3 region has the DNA TGTGCCATCAGTGAGCGCGGGAGCGGTTACGAGCAGTACTTC.

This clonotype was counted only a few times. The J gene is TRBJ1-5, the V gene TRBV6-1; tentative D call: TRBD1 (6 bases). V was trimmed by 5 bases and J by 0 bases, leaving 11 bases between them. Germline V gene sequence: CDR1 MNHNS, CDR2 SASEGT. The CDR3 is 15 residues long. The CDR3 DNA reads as TGTGCCAGCAGTCCCGGGGGACATAGCAATCAGCCCCAGCATTTT. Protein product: CASSPGGHSNQPQHF.

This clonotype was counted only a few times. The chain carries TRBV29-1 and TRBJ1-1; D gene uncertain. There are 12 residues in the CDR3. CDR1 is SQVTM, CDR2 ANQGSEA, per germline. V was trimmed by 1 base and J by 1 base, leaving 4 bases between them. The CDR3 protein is CSVEAPNTEAFF. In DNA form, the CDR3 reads TGCAGCGTTGAAGCCCCGAACACTGAAGCTTTCTTT.

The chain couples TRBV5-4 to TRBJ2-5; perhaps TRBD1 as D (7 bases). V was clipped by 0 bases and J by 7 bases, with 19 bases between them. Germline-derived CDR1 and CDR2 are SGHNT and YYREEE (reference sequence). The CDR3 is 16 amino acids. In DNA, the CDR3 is TGTGCCAGCAGCTTGGAGGTCAGGGGGGCTTCTGGGACCCAGTACTTC. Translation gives CASSLEVRGASGTQYF.

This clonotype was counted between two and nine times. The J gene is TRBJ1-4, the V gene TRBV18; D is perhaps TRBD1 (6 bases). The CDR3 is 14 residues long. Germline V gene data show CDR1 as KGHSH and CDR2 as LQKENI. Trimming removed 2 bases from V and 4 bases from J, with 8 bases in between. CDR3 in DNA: TGTGCCAGCTCACCAGGACAGAGTAATGAAAAACTGTTTTTT. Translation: CASSPGQSNEKLFF. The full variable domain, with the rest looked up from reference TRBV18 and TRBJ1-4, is NAGVMQNPRHLVRRRGQEARLRCSPMKGHSHVYWYRQLPEEGLKFMVYLQKENIIDESGMPKERFSAEFPKEGPSILRIQQVVRGDSAAYFCASSPGQSNEKLFFGSGTQLSVL.

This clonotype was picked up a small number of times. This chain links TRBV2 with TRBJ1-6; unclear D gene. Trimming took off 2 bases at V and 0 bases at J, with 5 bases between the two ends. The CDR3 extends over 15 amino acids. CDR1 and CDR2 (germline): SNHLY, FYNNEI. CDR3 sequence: CASSETRSYNSPLHF. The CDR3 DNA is TGTGCCAGCAGTGAAACCCGCTCCTATAATTCACCCCTCCACTTT.

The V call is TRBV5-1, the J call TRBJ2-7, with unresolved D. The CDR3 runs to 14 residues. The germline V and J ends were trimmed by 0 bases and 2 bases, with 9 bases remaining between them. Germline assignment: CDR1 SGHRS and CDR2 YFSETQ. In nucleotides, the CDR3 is TGCGCCAGCAGCTTGGTCGGACGCGCCTACGAGCAGTACTTC. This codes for CASSLVGRAYEQYF.

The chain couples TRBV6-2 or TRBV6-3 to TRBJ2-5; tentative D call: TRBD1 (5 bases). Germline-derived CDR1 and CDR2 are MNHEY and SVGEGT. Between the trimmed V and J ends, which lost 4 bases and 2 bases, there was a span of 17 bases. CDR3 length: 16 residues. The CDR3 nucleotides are TGTGCCAGCAGTTCGACGGATCAGGGTTGGCAAGAGACCCAGTACTTC. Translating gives CASSSTDQGWQETQYF.